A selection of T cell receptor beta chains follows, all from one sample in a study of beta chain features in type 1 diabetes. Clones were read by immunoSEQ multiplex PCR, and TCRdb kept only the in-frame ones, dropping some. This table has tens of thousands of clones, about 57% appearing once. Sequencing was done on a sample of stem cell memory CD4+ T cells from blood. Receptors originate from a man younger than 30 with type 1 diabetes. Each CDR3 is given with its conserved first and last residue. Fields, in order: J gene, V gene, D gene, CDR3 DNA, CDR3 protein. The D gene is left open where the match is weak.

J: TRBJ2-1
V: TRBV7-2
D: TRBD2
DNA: TGTGCCAGCAGGAGCGGGGGGTACAATGAGCAGTTCTTC
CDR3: CASRSGGYNEQFF

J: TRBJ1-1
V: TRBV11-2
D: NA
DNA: TGTGCCAGCAGCCCGGTAAGGGGCCCGGGTTACGGCACTGAAGCTTTCTTT
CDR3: CASSPVRGPGYGTEAFF

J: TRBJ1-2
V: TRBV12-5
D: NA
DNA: TGTGCTAGTGGGACAAGTCTTGATGGCTACACCTTC
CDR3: CASGTSLDGYTF

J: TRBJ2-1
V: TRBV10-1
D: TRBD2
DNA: TGCGCCAGCAGTGAGGGGGTAGCGGGAGGAGGATTGAATGAGCAGTTCTTC
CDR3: CASSEGVAGGGLNEQFF

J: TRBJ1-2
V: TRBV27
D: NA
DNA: TGTGCCAGCAGTTCCCCATCCTCGATATCGGGAGGCTACACCTTC
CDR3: CASSSPSSISGGYTF

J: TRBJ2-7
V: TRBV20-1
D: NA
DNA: TGCAGTGCTAGGAGGGGGTACGAGCAGTACTTC
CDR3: CSARRGYEQYF

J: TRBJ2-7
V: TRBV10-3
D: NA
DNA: TGTGCCATCTGGAAGGAGGGGAACGATGGGGAGCAGTACTTC
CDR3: CAIWKEGNDGEQYF

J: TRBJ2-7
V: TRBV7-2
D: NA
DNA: TGTGCCAGCAGCTTAGCGGCTCGCCCGGGTGAGCAGTACTTC
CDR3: CASSLAARPGEQYF

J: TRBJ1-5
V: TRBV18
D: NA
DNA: TGTGCCAGCTCACGCACAGGGATACAGCCCCAGCATTTT
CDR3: CASSRTGIQPQHF

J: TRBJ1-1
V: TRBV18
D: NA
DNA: TGTGCCAGTTTCCGGGACACCTCGAACACTGAAGCTTTCTTT
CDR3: CASFRDTSNTEAFF